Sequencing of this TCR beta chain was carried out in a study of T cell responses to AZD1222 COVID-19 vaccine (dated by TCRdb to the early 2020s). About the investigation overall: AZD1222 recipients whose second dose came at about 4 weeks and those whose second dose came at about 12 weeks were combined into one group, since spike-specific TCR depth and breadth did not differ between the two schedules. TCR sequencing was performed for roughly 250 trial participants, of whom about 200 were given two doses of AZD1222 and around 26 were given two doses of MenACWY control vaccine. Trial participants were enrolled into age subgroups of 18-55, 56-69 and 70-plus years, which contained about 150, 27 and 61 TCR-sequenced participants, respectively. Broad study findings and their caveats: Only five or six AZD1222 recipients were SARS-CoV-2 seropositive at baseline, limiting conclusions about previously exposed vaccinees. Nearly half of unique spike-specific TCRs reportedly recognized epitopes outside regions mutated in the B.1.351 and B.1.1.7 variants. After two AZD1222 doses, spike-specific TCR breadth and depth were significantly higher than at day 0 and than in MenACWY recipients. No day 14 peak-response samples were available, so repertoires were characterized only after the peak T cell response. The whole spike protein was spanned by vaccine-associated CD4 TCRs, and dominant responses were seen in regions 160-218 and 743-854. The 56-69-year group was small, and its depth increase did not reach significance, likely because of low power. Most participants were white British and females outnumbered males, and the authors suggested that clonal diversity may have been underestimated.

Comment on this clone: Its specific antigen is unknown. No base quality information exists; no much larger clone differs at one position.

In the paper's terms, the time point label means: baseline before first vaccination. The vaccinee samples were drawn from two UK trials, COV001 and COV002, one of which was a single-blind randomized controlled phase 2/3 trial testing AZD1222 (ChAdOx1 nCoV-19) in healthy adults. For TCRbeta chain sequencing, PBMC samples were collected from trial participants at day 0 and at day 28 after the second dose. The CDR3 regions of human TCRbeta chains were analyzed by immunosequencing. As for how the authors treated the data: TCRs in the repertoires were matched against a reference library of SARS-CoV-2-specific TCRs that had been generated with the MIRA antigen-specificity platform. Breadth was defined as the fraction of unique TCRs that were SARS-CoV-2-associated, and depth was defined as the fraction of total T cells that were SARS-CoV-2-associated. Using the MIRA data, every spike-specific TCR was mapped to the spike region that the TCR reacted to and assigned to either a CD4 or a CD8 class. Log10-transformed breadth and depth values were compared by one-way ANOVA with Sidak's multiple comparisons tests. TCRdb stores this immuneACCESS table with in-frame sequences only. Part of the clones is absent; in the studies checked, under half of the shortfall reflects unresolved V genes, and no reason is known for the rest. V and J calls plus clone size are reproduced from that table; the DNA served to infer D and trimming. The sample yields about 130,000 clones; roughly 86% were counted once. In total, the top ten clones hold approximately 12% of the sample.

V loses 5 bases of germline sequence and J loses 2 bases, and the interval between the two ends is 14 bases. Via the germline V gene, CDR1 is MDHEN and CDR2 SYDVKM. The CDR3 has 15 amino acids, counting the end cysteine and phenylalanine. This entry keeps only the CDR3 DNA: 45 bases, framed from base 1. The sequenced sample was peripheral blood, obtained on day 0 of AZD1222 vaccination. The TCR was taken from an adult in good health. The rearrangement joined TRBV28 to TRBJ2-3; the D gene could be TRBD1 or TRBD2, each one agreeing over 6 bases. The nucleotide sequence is TGTGCCAGCAGTCCCGGGGGCGCGTTCACAGATACGCAGTATTTT. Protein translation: CASSPGGAFTDTQYF.